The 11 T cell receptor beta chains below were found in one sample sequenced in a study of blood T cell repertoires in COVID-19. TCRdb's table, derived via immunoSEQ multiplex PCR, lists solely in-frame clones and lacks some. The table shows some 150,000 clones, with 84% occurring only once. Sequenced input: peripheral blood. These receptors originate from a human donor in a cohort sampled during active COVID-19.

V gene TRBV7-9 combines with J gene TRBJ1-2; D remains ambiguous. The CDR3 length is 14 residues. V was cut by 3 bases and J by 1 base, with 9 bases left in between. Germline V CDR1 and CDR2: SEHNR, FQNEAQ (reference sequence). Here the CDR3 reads CASSFNTDNYGYTF. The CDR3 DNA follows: TGTGCCAGCAGCTTCAATACAGATAACTATGGCTACACCTTC. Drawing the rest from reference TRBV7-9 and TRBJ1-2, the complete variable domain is DTGVSQNPRHKITKRGQNVTFRCDPISEHNRLYWYRQTLGQGPEFLTYFQNEAQLEKSRLLSDRFSAERPKGSFSTLEIQRTEQGDSAMYLCASSFNTDNYGYTFGSGTRLTVV.

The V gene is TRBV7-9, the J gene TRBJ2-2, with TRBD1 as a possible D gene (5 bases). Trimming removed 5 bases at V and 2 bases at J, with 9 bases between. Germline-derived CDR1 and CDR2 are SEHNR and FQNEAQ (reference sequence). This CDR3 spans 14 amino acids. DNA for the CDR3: TGTGCCAGCAGCCGGACACCCAACACCGGGGAGCTGTTTTTT. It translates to CASSRTPNTGELFF.

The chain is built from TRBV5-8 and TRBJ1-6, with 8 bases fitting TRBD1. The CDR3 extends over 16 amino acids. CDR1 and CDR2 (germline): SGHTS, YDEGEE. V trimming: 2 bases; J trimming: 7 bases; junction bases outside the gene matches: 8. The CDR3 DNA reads TGTGCCAGCAGCTTCGACAGGGGCGCCGGGAATTCACCCCTCCACTTT. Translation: CASSFDRGAGNSPLHF.

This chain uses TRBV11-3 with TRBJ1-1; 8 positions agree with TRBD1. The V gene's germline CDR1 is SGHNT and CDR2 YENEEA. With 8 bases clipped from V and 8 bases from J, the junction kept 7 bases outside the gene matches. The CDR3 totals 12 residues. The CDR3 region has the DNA TGTGCCAGCGGGACGGACAGGGAGGAAGCTTTCTTT. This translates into CASGTDREEAFF.

Written as DNA, the CDR3 is TGCGCCAGCAGCGCGGAACCACAGGGGAACACTGAAGCTTTCTTT. Translation: CASSAEPQGNTEAFF. The rearrangement joins TRBV5-1 to TRBJ1-1, with D possibly matching TRBD1 (6 bases). CDR1 and CDR2 (germline): SGHRS, YFSETQ. The CDR3 covers 15 residues. The V end was cut by 4 bases, the J end by 1 base, with 14 bases between.

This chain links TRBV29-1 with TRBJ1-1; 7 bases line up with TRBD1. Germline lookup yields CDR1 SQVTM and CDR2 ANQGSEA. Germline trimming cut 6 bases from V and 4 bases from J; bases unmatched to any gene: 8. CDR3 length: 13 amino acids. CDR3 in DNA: TGCAGCGTCGCCCGGGACAGTGGCACTGAAGCTTTCTTT. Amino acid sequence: CSVARDSGTEAFF.

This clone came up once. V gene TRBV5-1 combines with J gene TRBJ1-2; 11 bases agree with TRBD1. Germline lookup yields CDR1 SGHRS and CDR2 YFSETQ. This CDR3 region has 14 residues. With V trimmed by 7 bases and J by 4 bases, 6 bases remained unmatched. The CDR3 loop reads CASQGTGGTYGYTF. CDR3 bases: TGCGCCAGCCAAGGGACAGGGGGGACCTATGGCTACACCTTC.

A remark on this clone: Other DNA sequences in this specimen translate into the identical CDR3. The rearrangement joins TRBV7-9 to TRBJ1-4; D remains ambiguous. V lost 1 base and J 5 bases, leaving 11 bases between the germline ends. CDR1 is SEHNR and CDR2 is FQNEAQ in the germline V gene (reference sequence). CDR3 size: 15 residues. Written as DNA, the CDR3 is TGTGCCAGCAGCTTAGATCCCGGCGGGAATGAAAAACTGTTTTTT. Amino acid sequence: CASSLDPGGNEKLFF. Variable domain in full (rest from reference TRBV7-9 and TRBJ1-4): DTGVSQNPRHKITKRGQNVTFRCDPISEHNRLYWYRQTLGQGPEFLTYFQNEAQLEKSRLLSDRFSAERPKGSFSTLEIQRTEQGDSAMYLCASSLDPGGNEKLFFGSGTQLSVL.

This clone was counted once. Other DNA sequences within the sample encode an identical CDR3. In DNA form, the CDR3 reads TGTGCCAGCAGCACCCGACTAGCGGGAGGGCGGAATGAGCAGTTCTTC. Amino acid sequence: CASSTRLAGGRNEQFF. The J gene is TRBJ2-1, the V gene TRBV11-3; 14 bases line up with TRBD2. The J segment lost 7 bases and the V segment lost 5 bases, leaving 7 bases of the junction unmatched. This CDR3 spans 16 amino acids. Germline V gene lookup returns CDR1 SGHNT and CDR2 YENEEA. The whole variable domain, remainder taken from reference TRBV11-3 and TRBJ2-1, is EAGVVQSPRYKIIEKKQPVAFWCNPISGHNTLYWYLQNLGQGPELLIRYENEEAVDDSQLPKDRFSAERLKGVDSTLKIQPAELGDSAVYLCASSTRLAGGRNEQFFGPGTRLTVL.

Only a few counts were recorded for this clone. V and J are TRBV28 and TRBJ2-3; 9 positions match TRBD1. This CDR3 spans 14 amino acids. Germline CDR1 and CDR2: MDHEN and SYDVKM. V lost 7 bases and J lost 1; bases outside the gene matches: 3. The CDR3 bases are TGTGCCAGCAACCGGGACAGGGGCACAGATACGCAGTATTTT. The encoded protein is CASNRDRGTDTQYF.

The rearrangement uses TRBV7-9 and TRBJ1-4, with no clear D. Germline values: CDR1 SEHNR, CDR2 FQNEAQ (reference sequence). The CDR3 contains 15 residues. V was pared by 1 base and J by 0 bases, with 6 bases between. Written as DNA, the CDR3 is TGTGCCAGCAGCTTAGACAGAACAACTAATGAAAAACTGTTTTTT. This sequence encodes CASSLDRTTNEKLFF.